The rows below give T cell receptor beta chains drawn from one sample of a study of shared clonotypes between healthy human individuals. This table comes from immunoSEQ multiplex PCR, and its TCRdb copy is limited to in-frame clones, with some not included. This sample yields 500,000 to 700,000 clones, of which 95% are seen a single time; around 0.11% belongs to the top ten. Sequencing was done on a sample of naive CD8+ T cells sorted from blood. The receptors come from a woman younger than 45 in good health. The CDR3 runs from the conserved cysteine through the conserved F or W. The D gene is left open where the match is weak. Expanded clones are given a class, and other clones once, few, many or no size at all.

v_gene,abundance,j_gene,d_gene,CDR3nt,CDR3aa
TRBV13,.,TRBJ2-7,.,TGTGCCAGCAGCTTGGGGGCGCGTTACGAGCAGTACTTC,CASSLGARYEQYF
TRBV9,.,TRBJ1-1,.,TGTGCCAGCAGCGAAAGGGATTACTCAAGGGAAACTGAAGCTTTCTTT,CASSERDYSRETEAFF
TRBV7-9,once,TRBJ2-7,TRBD2,TGTGCCAGCAGCCAAGAGGGATCCGGGGTAGCGGGAGTCTACGAGCAGTACTTC,CASSQEGSGVAGVYEQYF
TRBV28,.,TRBJ2-1,TRBD2,TGTGCCAGCGGTCTAGCGGGAGGTAGTGAGCAGTTCTTC,CASGLAGGSEQFF
TRBV19,.,TRBJ2-1,.,TGTGCCAGTAGTCGGCAGGGCCTGTACAATGAGCAGTTCTTC,CASSRQGLYNEQFF
TRBV5-4,.,TRBJ2-1,.,TGTGCCAGCAGGGTTGGCCCCAATGAGCAGTTCTTC,CASRVGPNEQFF
TRBV9,.,TRBJ1-3,.,TGTGCCAGCAGCCCCCAGATGAGGGGTGGAAACACCATATATTTT,CASSPQMRGGNTIYF
TRBV27,once,TRBJ2-7,TRBD2,TGTGCCAGCAGTTTATCGCCCGGGGGGGGGCGGTACGAGCAGTACTTC,CASSLSPGGGRYEQYF
TRBV7-9,.,TRBJ1-1,TRBD1,TGTGCCAGCAGCCCAGACAGGGGCGGGCTGATTGAAGCTTTCTTT,CASSPDRGGLIEAFF
TRBV19,.,TRBJ1-1,TRBD1,TGTGCCAGTAGTATTATTACAGGGGCCAGGACTGAAGCTTTCTTT,CASSIITGARTEAFF
TRBV5-6,.,TRBJ2-7,TRBD1,TGTGCCAGCAGCTCCCGGGACAGGGTTGCCTACGAGCAGTACTTC,CASSSRDRVAYEQYF
TRBV7-9,.,TRBJ2-1,TRBD2,TGTGCCAGCAGCCCGACACTAGCGGGGGAAGAGCAGTTCTTC,CASSPTLAGEEQFF
TRBV7-9,.,TRBJ2-7,TRBD2,TGTGCCAGCAGCTTAGCTAGCGGGAGTACCTACGAGCAGTACTTC,CASSLASGSTYEQYF
TRBV15,.,TRBJ2-3,.,TGTGCCACCAGCAGAGAGGACTGGGATACGCAGTATTTT,CATSREDWDTQYF